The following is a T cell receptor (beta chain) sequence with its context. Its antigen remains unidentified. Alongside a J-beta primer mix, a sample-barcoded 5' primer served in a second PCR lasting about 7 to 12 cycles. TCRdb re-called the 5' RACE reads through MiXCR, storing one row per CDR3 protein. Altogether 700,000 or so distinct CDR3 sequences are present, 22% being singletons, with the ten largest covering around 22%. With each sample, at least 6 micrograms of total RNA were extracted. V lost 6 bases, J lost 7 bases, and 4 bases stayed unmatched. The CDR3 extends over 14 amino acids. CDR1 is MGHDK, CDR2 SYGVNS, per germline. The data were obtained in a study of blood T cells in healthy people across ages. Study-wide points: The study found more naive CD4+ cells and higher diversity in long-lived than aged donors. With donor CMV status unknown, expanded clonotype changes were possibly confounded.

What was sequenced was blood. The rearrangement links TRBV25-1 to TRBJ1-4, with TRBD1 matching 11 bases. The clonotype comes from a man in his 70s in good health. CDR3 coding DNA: TGTGCCAGCAGAGCCGGGACAGGGGGTGAAAAACTGTTTTTT. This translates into CASRAGTGGEKLFF.